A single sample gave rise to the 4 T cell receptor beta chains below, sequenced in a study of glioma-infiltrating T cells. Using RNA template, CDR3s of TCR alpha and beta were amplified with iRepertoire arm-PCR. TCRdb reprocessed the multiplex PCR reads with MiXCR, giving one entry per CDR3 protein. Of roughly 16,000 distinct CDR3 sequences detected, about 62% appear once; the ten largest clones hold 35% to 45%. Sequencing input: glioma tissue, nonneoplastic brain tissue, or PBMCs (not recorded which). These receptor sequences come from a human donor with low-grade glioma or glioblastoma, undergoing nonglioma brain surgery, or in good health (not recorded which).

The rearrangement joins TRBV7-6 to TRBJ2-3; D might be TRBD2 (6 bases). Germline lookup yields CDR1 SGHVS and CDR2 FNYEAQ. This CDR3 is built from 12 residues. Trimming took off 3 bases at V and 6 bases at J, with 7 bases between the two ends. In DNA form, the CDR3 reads TGTGCCAGCAGCTTTCGGGGGGATACGCAGTATTTT. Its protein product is CASSFRGDTQYF.

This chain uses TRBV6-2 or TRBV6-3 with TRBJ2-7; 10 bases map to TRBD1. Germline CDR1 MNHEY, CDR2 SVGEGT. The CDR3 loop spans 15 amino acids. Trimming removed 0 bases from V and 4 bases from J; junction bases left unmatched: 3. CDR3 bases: TGTGCCAGCAGTTACTCGGACAGGGGGAGTTACGAGCAGTACTTC. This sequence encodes CASSYSDRGSYEQYF.

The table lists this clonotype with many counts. The CDR3 here is CAISPRAAGSTDTQYF. The DNA for the CDR3 is TGTGCCATCAGTCCCCGGGCGGCGGGAAGCACAGATACGCAGTATTTT. The chain has TRBV10-3 and TRBJ2-3; the D gene is possibly TRBD2 (6 bases). With 5 bases removed from V and 0 bases from J, the gap between germline ends came to 15 bases. Germline values: CDR1 ENHRY, CDR2 SYGVKD. This CDR3 contains 16 residues.

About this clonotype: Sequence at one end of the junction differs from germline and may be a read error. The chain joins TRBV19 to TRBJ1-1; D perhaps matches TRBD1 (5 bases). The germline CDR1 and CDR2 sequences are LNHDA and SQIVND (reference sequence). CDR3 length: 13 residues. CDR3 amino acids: CASILRGNTKASF. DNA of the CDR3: TGTGCCAGTATCCTGAGGGGAAACACTAAAGCTTCCTTT.